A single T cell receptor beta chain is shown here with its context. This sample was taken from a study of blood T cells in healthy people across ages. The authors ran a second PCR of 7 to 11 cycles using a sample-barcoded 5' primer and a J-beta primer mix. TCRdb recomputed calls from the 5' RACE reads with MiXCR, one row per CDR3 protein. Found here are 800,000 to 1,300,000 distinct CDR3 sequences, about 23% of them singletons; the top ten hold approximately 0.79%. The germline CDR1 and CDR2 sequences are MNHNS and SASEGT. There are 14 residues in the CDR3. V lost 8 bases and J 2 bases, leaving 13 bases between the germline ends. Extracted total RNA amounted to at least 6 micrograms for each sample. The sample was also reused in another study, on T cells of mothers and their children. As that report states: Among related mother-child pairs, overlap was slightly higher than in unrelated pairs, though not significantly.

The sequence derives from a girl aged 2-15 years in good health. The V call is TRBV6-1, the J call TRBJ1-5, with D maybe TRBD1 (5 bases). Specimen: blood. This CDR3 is CASAPLQGNQPQHF. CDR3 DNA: TGTGCCAGCGCCCCCTTACAGGGCAATCAGCCCCAGCATTTT.